This TCR beta chain was retrieved from a study of T cells in localized non-small cell lung cancer. This CDR3 has 13 residues. CDR1 and CDR2 (germline): SGHVS, FQNEAQ. Trimming cost V 0 bases and J 7 bases, with 9 bases left between them. In the case of this clone: Its antigen is not identified. This CDR3 is missing its conserved last phenylalanine or tryptophan, likely due to a read error.

Some clones are missing from TCRdb's copy, which holds only in-frame ones; the method was immunoSEQ multiplex PCR. The sample consists of tens of thousands of clones, 80% to 85% of them appearing once. Study-level findings and limits: There were a median 57 of the top 100 tumor clones appearing in adjacent lung. The greatest T cell clonality was found in uninvolved adjacent lung (higher than in tumor).

The sequence came from a man between 40 and 70 years old with stage II lung adenocarcinoma. The V and J genes are TRBV7-8 and TRBJ1-2; D remains ambiguous. The source was PBMCs, collected before any cancer treatment. The CDR3 is CASSLAGFSGYTL. The CDR3 DNA sequence: TGTGCCAGCAGCTTAGCAGGGTTCAGTGGCTACACCCTC.